The 15 T cell receptor beta chains presented below share a single source sample, sequenced in a study of human T cells and chemical hapten exposure. Time point: pre-sensitization, week 0. Stated treatment: therapeutic diphenylcyclopropenone sensitization with weekly scalp DPC. TCRdb processed the RACE reads anew with MiXCR; each CDR3 protein has one entry. Here the sample spans some 330,000 distinct CDR3 sequences, 5.5% being singletons. The input for sequencing was whole blood, taken in connection with sensitization to the hapten diphenylcyclopropenone (DPC). The source of these receptors is a woman younger than 30 with alopecia areata. Some clones in this sample may be carry-over from other donors' samples.

Only a few counts were recorded for this clonotype. V usage is TRBV7-2 and J usage is TRBJ1-2, with TRBD1 matching over 9 bases. Germline V CDR1 and CDR2: SGHTA, FQGNSA. The J segment lost 8 bases and the V segment lost 4 bases, leaving 8 bases of the junction unmatched. The CDR3 sequence is 14 residues long. The CDR3 region is CASSSDTGGRGYTF. The DNA of the CDR3 is TGTGCCAGCAGCTCAGATACAGGGGGCAGAGGCTACACCTTC.

This rearrangement joins TRBV7-2 to TRBJ1-6, with 9 positions matching TRBD1. The J segment lost 8 bases and the V segment lost 2 bases, leaving 10 bases of the junction unmatched. CDR3 length equals 17 residues. Germline values: CDR1 SGHTA, CDR2 FQGNSA. The CDR3, as DNA: TGTGCCAGCAGCTTATTTCCGGGACAGGGCGGGGATTCACCCCTCCACTTT. Translated: CASSLFPGQGGDSPLHF. The whole variable domain, remainder taken from reference TRBV7-2 and TRBJ1-6, is GAGVSQSPSNKVTEKGKDVELRCDPISGHTALYWYRQSLGQGLEFLIYFQGNSAPDKSGLPSDRFSAERTGGSVSTLTIQRTQQEDSAVYLCASSLFPGQGGDSPLHFGNGTRLTVT.

This clonotype showed up just a few times. The V and J genes are TRBV18 and TRBJ2-1, with TRBD2 matching 9 bases. The J segment lost 8 bases and the V segment lost 2 bases, leaving 1 base of the junction unmatched. In germline, CDR1 is KGHSH, CDR2 LQKENI. The CDR3 runs 13 residues. The CDR3 sequence: CASSPRLADEQFF. The CDR3 region has the DNA TGTGCCAGCTCACCAAGACTAGCGGATGAGCAGTTCTTC.

The genes are TRBV20-1 and TRBJ1-5, with unresolved D. Trimming shortened V by 2 bases and J by 1 base, and 9 bases separated the two germline ends. Germline V gene lookup returns CDR1 DFQATT and CDR2 SNEGSKA (reference sequence). The CDR3 loop spans 14 amino acids. CDR3 DNA: TGCAGTGCTAGAAGGGCGGTGAGCAATCAGCCCCAGCATTTT. Its protein is CSARRAVSNQPQHF.

This clonotype was recorded at least ten times. The chain uses TRBV7-2 and TRBJ2-3; 8 nucleotides agree with TRBD1. Germline V gives CDR1 SGHTA, CDR2 FQGNSA. This CDR3 is 15 amino acids long. The ends lost 5 bases at V and 4 bases at J; junction bases unmatched: 8. CDR3 sequence reads: CASSKPPGGADTQYF. CDR3 in DNA: TGTGCCAGCAGCAAACCCCCAGGGGGCGCAGATACGCAGTATTTT. The whole variable domain, remainder taken from reference TRBV7-2 and TRBJ2-3, is GAGVSQSPSNKVTEKGKDVELRCDPISGHTALYWYRQSLGQGLEFLIYFQGNSAPDKSGLPSDRFSAERTGGSVSTLTIQRTQQEDSAVYLCASSKPPGGADTQYFGPGTRLTVL.

This clonotype showed up many times. The chain links TRBV20-1 to TRBJ2-3; 11 nucleotides agree with TRBD1. The CDR3 has 15 amino acids. V gave up 5 bases and J gave up 2 bases; unmatched junction bases: 6. Germline lookup yields CDR1 DFQATT and CDR2 SNEGSKA (reference sequence). This CDR3 reads CSAPGTGGSTDTQYF. As DNA, the CDR3 is TGCAGTGCTCCCGGGACAGGGGGTTCCACAGATACGCAGTATTTT.

The V call is TRBV12-3 or TRBV12-4, the J call TRBJ2-4, with TRBD2 matching over 9 bases. V dropped 2 bases and J dropped 0; count of bases not matched to a gene: 8. This CDR3 has 18 residues. The CDR3 loop is CASSLRLAGPLAKNIQYF. The DNA of the CDR3 is TGTGCCAGCAGTTTAAGGCTAGCGGGGCCGCTAGCCAAAAACATTCAGTACTTC.

The chain links TRBV19 to TRBJ1-2; 7 positions match TRBD1. CDR1 and CDR2 (germline): LNHDA, SQIVND (reference sequence). With V trimmed by 9 bases and J by 8 bases, 15 bases remained unmatched. The CDR3 totals 14 residues. The CDR3 nucleotides are TGTGCCAGCTCGAGGGCGGGGAGGGGGCAAGGCTACACCTTC. It codes for CASSRAGRGQGYTF.

This clonotype was seen more than once but under ten times. CDR3 loop: CASSLRDPEAFF. CDR3 sequence (DNA): TGTGCCAGCAGCTTAAGGGATCCTGAAGCTTTCTTT. This rearrangement joins TRBV7-9 to TRBJ1-1; D is ambiguous. V lost 2 bases and J 6 bases, leaving 7 bases between the germline ends. The CDR3 extends over 12 amino acids. Per germline, CDR1 SEHNR and CDR2 FQNEAQ (reference sequence).

This clonotype has a handful of counts. V usage is TRBV6-5 and J usage is TRBJ1-1; D is unresolved. The germline CDR1 and CDR2 sequences are MNHEY and SVGAGI. CDR3 length equals 13 residues. Trimming left V 6 bases short and J 3 bases short, with 11 bases between. CDR3 amino acids: CASSPQRHTEAFF. For the CDR3, the DNA is TGTGCCAGCAGCCCACAGCGCCACACTGAAGCTTTCTTT.

This clonotype was observed a few times. The gene calls are TRBV28 and TRBJ1-6; no firm D call. Trimming removed 7 bases at V and 3 bases at J, with 10 bases between. The CDR3 covers 14 residues. CDR1 is MDHEN, CDR2 SYDVKM, per germline. The CDR3, as DNA: TGTGCCAGCAATACCGGGAGCTATAATTCACCCCTCCACTTT. Translation: CASNTGSYNSPLHF. Based on the CDR3 plus reference TRBV28 and TRBJ1-6, the full variable domain is DVKVTQSSRYLVKRTGEKVFLECVQDMDHENMFWYRQDPGLGLRLIYFSYDVKMKEKGDIPEGYSVSREKKERFSLILESASTNQTSMYLCASNTGSYNSPLHFGNGTRLTVT.

The V gene is TRBV4-2, the J gene TRBJ1-5; no clear D gene. This CDR3 contains 15 residues. The V gene lost 1 base and the J gene lost 0 bases, with 7 bases spanning the gap. Germline CDR1 is LGHNA and CDR2 is YNFKEQ. Here the CDR3 DNA reads TGTGCCAGCAGCCAAGTGGCCTCTAGCAATCAGCCCCAGCATTTT. It is translated as CASSQVASSNQPQHF.

The chain links TRBV12-3 or TRBV12-4 to TRBJ2-7; 7 bases match TRBD1. J was trimmed by 2 bases and V by 5 bases; bases with no gene match: 9. The CDR3 consists of 15 residues. CDR3 bases: TGTGCCAGCAGTGGAGAGACAGGGAAACCCTACGAGCAGTACTTC. Residues: CASSGETGKPYEQYF.

This clonotype has just a few counts. This sequence joins TRBV10-3 and TRBJ2-6; no clear D gene. Between the trimmed V and J ends, which lost 0 bases and 2 bases, there was a span of 8 bases. This CDR3 is 16 amino acids long. From germline, CDR1 is ENHRY and CDR2 SYGVKD. CDR3 region: CAISESWITGANVLTF. CDR3 bases: TGTGCCATCAGTGAGTCCTGGATTACTGGGGCCAACGTCCTGACTTTC.

Ten or more counts support this clonotype. The rearrangement links TRBV7-9 to TRBJ2-7, with D maybe TRBD1 (6 bases). Trimming took 3 bases from V and 4 from J, leaving 10 bases between them. Germline values: CDR1 SEHNR, CDR2 FQNEAQ (reference sequence). The CDR3 covers 13 residues. The CDR3 protein is CASSFTGPYEQYF. CDR3 nucleotide sequence: TGTGCCAGCAGCTTTACAGGGCCTTACGAGCAGTACTTC.